This TCR beta chain was captured in a study of memory CD4+ T cells and cytomegalovirus serostatus. The overall study: Healthy Belgian adult donors included nine or ten CMV-positive and some 24 CMV-negative people.

Single viable CD3+CD4+CD8-CD45RO+ cells were sorted as the memory CD4+ T cells. After thawing, CD4+ T cells were positively selected. The repertoire was sequenced with immunoSEQ multiplex PCR; TCRdb's copy has only in-frame clones and lacks some. The sample has 50,000 to 55,000 clones, 75% to 85% seen once; the top ten hold 0.77%. This receptor was taken from an adult in good health and CMV-seronegative. The specimen was memory CD4+ T cells from blood.

CDR3 region: CASSLWKGTGQETQYF. In DNA, the CDR3 is TGTGCCAGCAGCCTATGGAAAGGGACAGGGCAAGAGACCCAGTACTTC. The chain joins TRBV7-2 to TRBJ2-5, with TRBD1 identical over 9 bases. With 5 bases clipped from V and 2 bases from J, the junction kept 9 bases outside the gene matches. CDR1 and CDR2 (germline): SGHTA, FQGNSA. This CDR3 spans 16 amino acids.